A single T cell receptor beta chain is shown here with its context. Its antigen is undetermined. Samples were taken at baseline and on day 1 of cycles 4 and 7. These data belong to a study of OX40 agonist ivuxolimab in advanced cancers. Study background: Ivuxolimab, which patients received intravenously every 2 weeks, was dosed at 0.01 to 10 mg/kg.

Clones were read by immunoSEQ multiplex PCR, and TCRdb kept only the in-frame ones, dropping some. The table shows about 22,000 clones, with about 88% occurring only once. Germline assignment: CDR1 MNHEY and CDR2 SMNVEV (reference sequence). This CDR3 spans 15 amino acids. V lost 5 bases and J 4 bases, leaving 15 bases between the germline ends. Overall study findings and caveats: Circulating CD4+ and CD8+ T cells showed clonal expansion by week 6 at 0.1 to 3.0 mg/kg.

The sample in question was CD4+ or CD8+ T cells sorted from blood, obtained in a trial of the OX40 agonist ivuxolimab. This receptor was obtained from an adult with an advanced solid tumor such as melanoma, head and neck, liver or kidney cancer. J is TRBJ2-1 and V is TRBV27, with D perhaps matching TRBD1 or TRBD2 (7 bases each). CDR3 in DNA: TGTGCCAGCAGTCCATCGGGGGGACAGTACAATGAGCAGTTCTTC. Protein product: CASSPSGGQYNEQFF.